This record covers a single T cell receptor (beta chain). What it recognizes is unknown. The data were taken from a study of T cell responses to AZD1222 COVID-19 vaccine. General observations from the study: Two doses of AZD1222 preceded a rise in Spike-specific TCR breadth and depth. Seropositive AZD1222 recipients at baseline numbered only five or six.

This CDR3 is 19 amino acids long. Between the trimmed V and J ends, which lost 2 bases and 0 bases, there was a span of 18 bases. The germline V gene encodes CDR1 SGHRS and CDR2 YFSETQ. TCRdb's table, derived via immunoSEQ multiplex PCR, lists solely in-frame clones and lacks some. The data show some 150,000 clones, about 93% seen once. The receptor was isolated from an adult in good health. The sequenced sample was peripheral blood, obtained on day 0 of AZD1222 vaccination. The V call is TRBV5-1, the J call TRBJ1-6; D gene unclear. The CDR3: CASSFFRRTDSSYNSPLHF. Here the CDR3 DNA reads TGCGCCAGCAGCTTTTTTCGAAGGACCGATAGCTCCTATAATTCACCCCTCCACTTT.